This record looks at one T cell receptor beta chain sequence and its context. Authors' processing steps: Reference gene primers were amplified, and this amplification served to estimate nucleated cell counts. Assay: immunoSEQ multiplex PCR; the TCRdb copy retains only in-frame clones and omits some. The V and J calls and clone size were taken over from that table, and D and trimming were inferred from the DNA. Of 300,000 or so clones in the sample, more than 70% were seen once. The source of the sample is a study of blood T cell repertoires in COVID-19. Whole-study context: Collection of acute and convalescent COVID-19 samples took place in the United States, Italy and Spain. Sources were T cells, B-cell-depleted T cells, or PBMCs; the material itself was cDNA or gDNA.

The CDR3 length is 16 residues. V lost 10 bases and J lost 4, with 25 bases in between. Germline CDR1 MDHEN, CDR2 SYDVKM. The sequence derives from a woman aged 50 to 60 with acute or convalescent COVID-19. The chain recombines TRBV28 with TRBJ1-2; TRBD1 is a possible D gene (6 bases). Material for sequencing was peripheral blood. For the CDR3, the DNA is TGTGCCACCAAAGGGGGGGGGCCCGACGTAAGCTATGGCTACACCTTC. Amino acids: CATKGGGPDVSYGYTF.